Listed below are T cell receptor beta chains from one sample, sequenced in a study of patients and donors after allogeneic stem cell transplantation. TCRdb used MiXCR to reprocess the RT-PCR reads, holding one entry per CDR3 protein. The table records about 960,000 distinct CDR3 sequences, about a sixth of them present only once. The material sequenced was blood, either unsorted or a sorted T cell fraction (not recorded which). The receptor source for this set is a human donor who was either an allogeneic HSCT recipient or a stem cell or donor lymphocyte infusion donor (not recorded which). It is not recorded whose cells these are; they may come from a transplant donor. CDR3s include the opening cysteine and the closing phenylalanine or tryptophan. D genes are given only for firm matches. A clone size is listed for some rows: how often the clone was seen (once, few, many), or a class if it is expanded.

J gene | D gene | V gene | clone size | CDR3 DNA | CDR3 protein
TRBJ2-7 | TRBD2 | TRBV20-1 | NA | TGCAGTGCTAGACTACCCATGACCGGGACTAGCGGGATCTACGAGCAGTACTTC | CSARLPMTGTSGIYEQYF
TRBJ2-2 | NA | TRBV5-1 | NA | TGCGCCAGCAGCCCTGCGAGGCTTGGCACCGGGGAGCTGTTTTTT | CASSPARLGTGELFF
TRBJ2-1 | NA | TRBV7-6 | NA | TGTGCCACAGGGTTAAGCTCCTACAATGAGCAGTTCTTC | CATGLSSYNEQFF
TRBJ1-1 | NA | TRBV3-1 | NA | TGTGCCAGCAGGAACAACAGGGCTATGAACACTGAAGCTTTCTTT | CASRNNRAMNTEAFF
TRBJ1-1 | TRBD1 | TRBV29-1 | NA | TGCAGCGTTGAAAAGAAAGGGGGCCACACTGAAGCTTTCTTT | CSVEKKGGHTEAFF
TRBJ2-5 | NA | TRBV10-2 | NA | TGCGCCAGCAGTTTTGGGATCGAAGAGACCCAGTACTTC | CASSFGIEETQYF
TRBJ2-3 | NA | TRBV12-3/TRBV12-4 | many | TGTGCCAGCAGTTTCAAGTCGGATACGCAGTATTTT | CASSFKSDTQYF
TRBJ2-7 | TRBD1 | TRBV29-1 | NA | TGCAGCGTGAACAGGGGATCCCACGAGCAGTACTTC | CSVNRGSHEQYF
TRBJ2-3 | TRBD2 | TRBV12-3/TRBV12-4 | many | TGTGCCAGCAGAACCGGGACTAGCGGAGATACGCAGTATTTT | CASRTGTSGDTQYF
TRBJ2-3 | NA | TRBV15 | many | TGTGCCACCAGCAGAGATCTTGGAGGTGGCACAGATACGCAGTATTTT | CATSRDLGGGTDTQYF
TRBJ2-5 | NA | TRBV15 | NA | TGTGCCACCAGCAGCCCATTGGAGACCCAGTACTTC | CATSSPLETQYF
TRBJ1-6 | NA | TRBV11-3 | NA | TGTGCCAGCAGCTTAGTAGGGGTAGAATCACCCCTCCACTTT | CASSLVGVESPLHF
TRBJ1-4 | NA | TRBV7-3 | NA | TGTGCCAGCAGCCCTACGGGACGACTAAATGAAAAACTGTTTTTT | CASSPTGRLNEKLFF
TRBJ2-3 | TRBD2 | TRBV20-1 | NA | TGCAGTGCTGGAGGGACTAGAAGTACGCAGTATTTT | CSAGGTRSTQYF
TRBJ2-3 | TRBD2 | TRBV3-1 | NA | TGTGCCAGCAGCCAAGATCCGGTTCTAGCGGGGGGACTCACAGATACGCAGTATTTT | CASSQDPVLAGGLTDTQYF
TRBJ2-1 | TRBD2 | TRBV5-1 | few | TGCGCCAGCAGCGTCACTAGCGGGGGGGCGGTCTTGAATGAGCAGTTCTTC | CASSVTSGGAVLNEQFF
TRBJ2-7 | TRBD1 | TRBV29-1 | few | TGCAGCGCTGACTCCGGGACAGGGTCCTACGAGCAGTACTTC | CSADSGTGSYEQYF
TRBJ2-1 | TRBD2 | TRBV6-4 | NA | TGTGCCAGCAGTGCCCAACTAGCGGGGGGCAACAATGAGCAGTTCTTC | CASSAQLAGGNNEQFF
TRBJ2-7 | NA | TRBV6-2/TRBV6-3 | few | TGTGCCAGCAGTTACATAGAGGTGGGCATCCACGAGCAGTACTTC | CASSYIEVGIHEQYF
TRBJ2-4 | NA | TRBV7-8 | few | TGTGCCAGCAGCTTAGTCGAGGGGCGCAGGGCCAAAAACATTCAGTACTTC | CASSLVEGRRAKNIQYF
TRBJ2-1 | NA | TRBV12-3/TRBV12-4 | few | TGTGCCAGCAGTTGGGAAAATGAGCAGTTCTTC | CASSWENEQFF
TRBJ2-5 | TRBD2 | TRBV6-5 | few | TGTGCCAGCAGGGACTCGGGACTAGGGGTAGAGACCCAGTACTTC | CASRDSGLGVETQYF
TRBJ2-3 | TRBD2 | TRBV6-1 | many | TGTGCCAGCAGCAGGTCCTTAGCGGGGCGCACCACAGATACGCAGTATTTT | CASSRSLAGRTTDTQYF
TRBJ1-5 | TRBD1 | TRBV5-1 | NA | TGCGCCAGCAGCTTGGAGGGGACAGCGAATCAGCCCCAGCATTTT | CASSLEGTANQPQHF
TRBJ2-7 | NA | TRBV20-1 | few | TGCAGTGTTGCGGACAGAGTCTCCTACGAGCAGTACTTC | CSVADRVSYEQYF
TRBJ2-2 | TRBD1 | TRBV6-5 | many | TGTGCCAGCAGTTACCTAGGGACAGCGAACACCGGGGAGCTGTTTTTT | CASSYLGTANTGELFF
TRBJ1-1 | NA | TRBV18 | few | TGTGCCAGCTCCAGACTCGAGGTGGAGAACACTGAAGCTTTCTTT | CASSRLEVENTEAFF
TRBJ1-1 | NA | TRBV4-1 | NA | TGCGCCAGCAGCCAAGAGGGGGGAGCTGAAGCTTTCTTT | CASSQEGGAEAFF
TRBJ2-5 | NA | TRBV12-3/TRBV12-4 | NA | TGTGCCAGCAGTTTCGGGGCGGGGGAGACCCAGTACTTC | CASSFGAGETQYF
TRBJ2-5 | NA | TRBV19 | NA | TGTGCCAGTAGTATTGGGGGAATGCGGGGCCCCGAGACCCAGTACTTC | CASSIGGMRGPETQYF
TRBJ1-1 | NA | TRBV2 | few | TGTGCCCCTCGGGGGCCTTTAACTGAAGCTTTCTTT | CAPRGPLTEAFF
TRBJ2-5 | NA | TRBV15 | few | TGTGCCACCAGCACGATTTCCCGGGCTATCCAAGAGACCCAGTACTTC | CATSTISRAIQETQYF
TRBJ2-3 | TRBD2 | TRBV6-2/TRBV6-3 | NA | TGTGCCAGCAGTTACCACGCACCAGCGGGGGCCATACCTAGCACAGATACGCAGTATTTT | CASSYHAPAGAIPSTDTQYF
TRBJ1-1 | NA | TRBV24-1 | few | TGTGCCACCAGTGATTTTGGCACTGAAGCTTTCTTT | CATSDFGTEAFF
TRBJ2-5 | NA | TRBV20-1 | few | TGCAGTGCGCCCAAACGGACAATACAAGAGACCCAGTACTTC | CSAPKRTIQETQYF
TRBJ2-2 | NA | TRBV12-3/TRBV12-4 | NA | TGTGCCAGCAGTCCACCCCCCTGGGGACGGAGGATATCCCGGGAGCTGTTTTTT | CASSPPPWGRRISRELFF
TRBJ1-4 | NA | TRBV12-3/TRBV12-4 | NA | TGTGCCAGCAGTGCCGACCGGCTTGAAAAACTGTTTTTT | CASSADRLEKLFF